A selection of T cell receptor beta chains follows, all from one sample in a study of shared clonotypes between healthy human individuals. The repertoire was sequenced with immunoSEQ multiplex PCR; TCRdb's copy has only in-frame clones and lacks some. Of roughly 600,000 clones listed, 95% to 98% are singletons. The specimen sequenced was naive CD8+ T cells sorted from blood. These receptors all stem from a man between 25 and 39 years old in good health. The CDR3 runs from the conserved cysteine through the conserved F or W. The D gene is left open where the match is weak. The size entry is marked missing in some rows and otherwise reads once, few, many or a size class.

d_gene: NA
v_gene: TRBV11-2
j_gene: TRBJ2-2
abundance: NA
CDR3nt: TGTGCCAGCAGCTCCCCGGTGCAGGCGGTTGAGAACACCGGGGAGCTGTTTTTT
CDR3aa: CASSSPVQAVENTGELFF

d_gene: NA
v_gene: TRBV28
j_gene: TRBJ1-5
abundance: once
CDR3nt: TGTGCCAGCAGGGGAACTTCCTTCGGCAATCAGCCCCAGCATTTT
CDR3aa: CASRGTSFGNQPQHF

d_gene: NA
v_gene: TRBV15
j_gene: TRBJ1-3
abundance: once
CDR3nt: TGTGCCACCCTCCTCAGCCCTGACTCTGGAAACACCATATATTTT
CDR3aa: CATLLSPDSGNTIYF

d_gene: NA
v_gene: TRBV6-5
j_gene: TRBJ2-7
abundance: NA
CDR3nt: TGTGCCAGCAGTGCCCTAGGGCCCTCCTACGAGCAGTACTTC
CDR3aa: CASSALGPSYEQYF

d_gene: NA
v_gene: TRBV7-9
j_gene: TRBJ2-5
abundance: NA
CDR3nt: TGTGCCAGCAGCTTAGCTTACCGAGACCAAGAGACCCAGTACTTC
CDR3aa: CASSLAYRDQETQYF

d_gene: NA
v_gene: TRBV13
j_gene: TRBJ2-3
abundance: NA
CDR3nt: TGTGCCAGCAGCCTACTGGGCTTATCTAGCACAGATACGCAGTATTTT
CDR3aa: CASSLLGLSSTDTQYF

d_gene: TRBD1
v_gene: TRBV11-1
j_gene: TRBJ2-3
abundance: NA
CDR3nt: TGTGCCAGCAGCCCCTCGGGACAGGGGATCACAGATACGCAGTATTTT
CDR3aa: CASSPSGQGITDTQYF

d_gene: NA
v_gene: TRBV5-6
j_gene: TRBJ2-7
abundance: once
CDR3nt: TGTGCCAGCAGCGCCATAGGGAGCAACGAGCAGTACTTC
CDR3aa: CASSAIGSNEQYF

d_gene: NA
v_gene: TRBV19
j_gene: TRBJ1-1
abundance: NA
CDR3nt: TGTGCCAGTAGTGCCAACAAGAACACTGAAGCTTTCTTT
CDR3aa: CASSANKNTEAFF

d_gene: TRBD1
v_gene: TRBV7-6
j_gene: TRBJ1-1
abundance: NA
CDR3nt: TGTGCCAGCAGCTTCCGACAGGGGGCTAGGGGCACTGAAGCTTTCTTT
CDR3aa: CASSFRQGARGTEAFF

d_gene: NA
v_gene: TRBV9
j_gene: TRBJ2-1
abundance: NA
CDR3nt: TGTGCCAGCAGCGCTCTCCAGGGAAATGAGCAGTTCTTC
CDR3aa: CASSALQGNEQFF

d_gene: NA
v_gene: TRBV6-1
j_gene: TRBJ2-4
abundance: NA
CDR3nt: TGTGCCAGCAGTGATCAATTAGCTCTTCCGAACATTCAGTACTTC
CDR3aa: CASSDQLALPNIQYF

d_gene: NA
v_gene: TRBV7-9
j_gene: TRBJ2-1
abundance: once
CDR3nt: TGTGCCAGCAGCACTCGGACTAATTATGAGCAGTTCTTC
CDR3aa: CASSTRTNYEQFF

d_gene: NA
v_gene: TRBV7-2
j_gene: TRBJ2-7
abundance: NA
CDR3nt: TGTGCCAGCAGCCGCTACGGGAGTCCCTACGAGCAGTACTTC
CDR3aa: CASSRYGSPYEQYF

d_gene: NA
v_gene: TRBV4-3
j_gene: TRBJ2-1
abundance: NA
CDR3nt: TGCGCCAGCAGCCAAGAGCAGGGCCGACACAATGAGCAGTTCTTC
CDR3aa: CASSQEQGRHNEQFF

d_gene: NA
v_gene: TRBV2
j_gene: TRBJ2-5
abundance: NA
CDR3nt: TGTGCCAGCAGTGCTAGGACAGACCAAGAGACCCAGTACTTC
CDR3aa: CASSARTDQETQYF

d_gene: TRBD1
v_gene: TRBV13
j_gene: TRBJ1-2
abundance: NA
CDR3nt: TGTGCCAGCAAATCGGGGACAGGGGGCGCCTATGGCTACACCTTC
CDR3aa: CASKSGTGGAYGYTF

d_gene: TRBD2
v_gene: TRBV2
j_gene: TRBJ2-7
abundance: NA
CDR3nt: TGTGCCAGCAGTGACCCCGGCGGGAGGGACTACGAGCAGTACTTC
CDR3aa: CASSDPGGRDYEQYF

d_gene: NA
v_gene: TRBV27
j_gene: TRBJ2-7
abundance: NA
CDR3nt: NA
CDR3aa: CASSSSTSGFYEQYF

d_gene: TRBD1
v_gene: TRBV4-3
j_gene: TRBJ2-7
abundance: NA
CDR3nt: TGCGCCAGCAGCCATCGGACAGGGGGCGAGCAGTACTTC
CDR3aa: CASSHRTGGEQYF

d_gene: TRBD2
v_gene: TRBV7-2
j_gene: TRBJ2-7
abundance: NA
CDR3nt: TGTGCCAGCAGCGCACGGGAGGGCTCCTACGAGCAGTACTTC
CDR3aa: CASSAREGSYEQYF

d_gene: NA
v_gene: TRBV7-9
j_gene: TRBJ2-1
abundance: NA
CDR3nt: TGTGCCAGCAGGGGACGGGCCGAGCACCTAAATGAGCAGTTCTTC
CDR3aa: CASRGRAEHLNEQFF

d_gene: NA
v_gene: TRBV29-1
j_gene: TRBJ2-7
abundance: NA
CDR3nt: TGCAGCGTACAGGGATTGTACGCCTACGAGCAGTACTTC
CDR3aa: CSVQGLYAYEQYF

d_gene: NA
v_gene: TRBV7-8
j_gene: TRBJ2-1
abundance: NA
CDR3nt: TGTGCCAGCAGCTTAGGGCACAATGAGCAGTTCTTC
CDR3aa: CASSLGHNEQFF

d_gene: NA
v_gene: TRBV5-1
j_gene: TRBJ2-7
abundance: NA
CDR3nt: TGCGCCAGCAGCCCGCCCAGCTACGAGCAGTACTTC
CDR3aa: CASSPPSYEQYF

d_gene: TRBD2
v_gene: TRBV2
j_gene: TRBJ2-7
abundance: NA
CDR3nt: TGTGCCAGCAGTGAAAATTGGGGGGGGGCCTACGAGCAGTACTTC
CDR3aa: CASSENWGGAYEQYF

d_gene: NA
v_gene: TRBV19
j_gene: TRBJ1-1
abundance: NA
CDR3nt: TGTGCCAGTAGTCCCGGTACTGAAGCTTTCTTT
CDR3aa: CASSPGTEAFF

d_gene: TRBD1
v_gene: TRBV11-2
j_gene: TRBJ2-3
abundance: once
CDR3nt: TGTGCCAGCAGCTTAGGAGGGGGCAGACCCACAGATACGCAGTATTTT
CDR3aa: CASSLGGGRPTDTQYF

d_gene: NA
v_gene: TRBV4-1
j_gene: TRBJ2-7
abundance: NA
CDR3nt: TGCGCCAGCAGCCAAGTCCTCGGGATTTTAGAGCAGTACTTC
CDR3aa: CASSQVLGILEQYF

d_gene: TRBD2
v_gene: TRBV7-9
j_gene: TRBJ2-7
abundance: NA
CDR3nt: TGTGCCAGCAGCTCGGGACTATCCTACGAGCAGTACTTC
CDR3aa: CASSSGLSYEQYF

d_gene: NA
v_gene: TRBV11-2
j_gene: TRBJ2-7
abundance: NA
CDR3nt: TGTGCCAGCAGCTTAGATCAAATGAACGAGCAGTACTTC
CDR3aa: CASSLDQMNEQYF

d_gene: TRBD1
v_gene: TRBV18
j_gene: TRBJ1-3
abundance: NA
CDR3nt: TGTGCCAGCTCACCACCGAGGGGACAGGGGTACTCTGGAAACACCATATATTTT
CDR3aa: CASSPPRGQGYSGNTIYF

d_gene: NA
v_gene: TRBV4-3
j_gene: TRBJ2-3
abundance: NA
CDR3nt: TGCGCCAGCAGCCAAGTGACATCTACTAGCACAGATACGCAGTATTTT
CDR3aa: CASSQVTSTSTDTQYF

d_gene: NA
v_gene: TRBV5-5
j_gene: TRBJ2-7
abundance: NA
CDR3nt: TGTGCCAGCAGGGCCCGGGATAGCTCCTACGAGCAGTACTTC
CDR3aa: CASRARDSSYEQYF

d_gene: NA
v_gene: TRBV19
j_gene: TRBJ2-1
abundance: NA
CDR3nt: TGTGCCAGTAGTATCGCAGGGGCGCCCAACAATGAGCAGTTCTTC
CDR3aa: CASSIAGAPNNEQFF

d_gene: NA
v_gene: TRBV4-1
j_gene: TRBJ2-7
abundance: NA
CDR3nt: TGCGCCAGCAGCCAAGCGGTTGGCTACGAGCAGTACTTC
CDR3aa: CASSQAVGYEQYF

d_gene: NA
v_gene: TRBV19
j_gene: TRBJ2-1
abundance: NA
CDR3nt: TGTGCCAGTAGTATTAGCGGTAGCTCCTACAATGAGCAGTTCTTC
CDR3aa: CASSISGSSYNEQFF

d_gene: NA
v_gene: TRBV11-2
j_gene: TRBJ2-7
abundance: NA
CDR3nt: TGTGCCAGCAGCTTAGGCGATTACGAGCAGTACTTC
CDR3aa: CASSLGDYEQYF

d_gene: NA
v_gene: TRBV14
j_gene: TRBJ2-7
abundance: few
CDR3nt: TGTGCCAGCAGCCAAGATTCGTACGAGCAGTACTTC
CDR3aa: CASSQDSYEQYF

d_gene: TRBD1
v_gene: TRBV5-1
j_gene: TRBJ2-6
abundance: NA
CDR3nt: TGCGCCAGCAGCTTAGACCGGGACAGCTCTGGGGCCAACGTCCTGACTTTC
CDR3aa: CASSLDRDSSGANVLTF

d_gene: TRBD1
v_gene: TRBV4-1
j_gene: TRBJ1-2
abundance: NA
CDR3nt: TGCGCCAGCAGACCCCGGACAGGGGAAACTTATGGCTACACCTTC
CDR3aa: CASRPRTGETYGYTF

d_gene: TRBD2
v_gene: TRBV16
j_gene: TRBJ2-1
abundance: NA
CDR3nt: TGTGCCAGCAGCCATTCGAAACTAGCGGGAGTATACAATGAGCAGTTCTTC
CDR3aa: CASSHSKLAGVYNEQFF

d_gene: TRBD1
v_gene: TRBV6-1
j_gene: TRBJ1-2
abundance: NA
CDR3nt: TGTGCCAGCAGTGAAGCTTCTGACAGGGTACCCCAGGAGGACTATGGCTACACCTTC
CDR3aa: CASSEASDRVPQEDYGYTF

d_gene: TRBD2
v_gene: TRBV7-9
j_gene: TRBJ2-1
abundance: NA
CDR3nt: TGTGCCAGCAGCTTAACTAGCGGGACCCCGGAGGAATACAATGAGCAGTTCTTC
CDR3aa: CASSLTSGTPEEYNEQFF

d_gene: NA
v_gene: TRBV7-9
j_gene: TRBJ2-7
abundance: NA
CDR3nt: TGTGCCAGCAGCGTGGAGTACTACGAGCAGTACTTC
CDR3aa: CASSVEYYEQYF

d_gene: NA
v_gene: TRBV19
j_gene: TRBJ2-1
abundance: NA
CDR3nt: TGTGCCACAGCGGGCCACTCCTACAATGAGCAGTTCTTC
CDR3aa: CATAGHSYNEQFF

d_gene: NA
v_gene: TRBV7-8
j_gene: TRBJ2-3
abundance: NA
CDR3nt: TGTGCCAGCAGCTTAGCGCTTAGACCCGACACAGATACGCAGTATTTT
CDR3aa: CASSLALRPDTDTQYF

d_gene: TRBD2
v_gene: TRBV13
j_gene: TRBJ2-7
abundance: NA
CDR3nt: TGTGCCAGCAGCTTAGGCCTCGGCGGGAGTTACGAGCAGTACTTC
CDR3aa: CASSLGLGGSYEQYF

d_gene: TRBD2
v_gene: TRBV4-1
j_gene: TRBJ2-7
abundance: NA
CDR3nt: TGCGCCAGCAGCAAGGGACTAGCGGGAGAGCAGTACTTC
CDR3aa: CASSKGLAGEQYF

d_gene: NA
v_gene: TRBV6-6
j_gene: TRBJ1-2
abundance: NA
CDR3nt: TGTGCCAGCACCGCAGGAATCTATGGCTACACCTTC
CDR3aa: CASTAGIYGYTF